The clone carrying this TCR beta chain was counted between two and nine times. Antigen: not known. The sample belongs to a study of regulatory T cells in long-lasting Graves disease. Study observations and caveats: Shared public clonotypes totalled a few thousand in persistent patients, compared with about 970 in new patients.

Time point described: persistent/refractory GD, antithyroid drugs over 5 years with positive TRAb. From RNA extracted from PBMCs, the TCR library was made. To make TCR beta libraries, researchers used iRepertoire HTBI primers and Arm-PCR of CDR3 regions. TCRdb reprocessed the multiplex PCR reads via MiXCR and lists one record per CDR3 protein. The data contain a few hundred thousand distinct CDR3 sequences, approximately 23% of them singletons. CDR3 length: 15 amino acids. The ends were cut back, 0 bases at V and 4 bases at J, with 8 bases in the middle. The V gene's germline CDR1 is SGHRS and CDR2 YFSETQ.

V is TRBV5-1 and J is TRBJ1-6; TRBD1 might be the D (5 bases). The sequence came from a woman in her thirties or forties with Graves disease. The material sequenced was peripheral blood mononuclear cells (PBMCs), taken when the disease was refractory, from a patient treated with antithyroid drugs. The CDR3 DNA reads TGCGCCAGCAGCTTGGCTGGGGGTTATAATTCACCCCTCCACTTT. This translates into CASSLAGGYNSPLHF.